This TCR beta chain was profiled in a study of T cell changes during pregnancy in multiple sclerosis. Repertoires were generated with immunoSEQ multiplex PCR, while TCRdb's copy carries only in-frame clones and drops some. Found here are 70,000 to 95,000 clones, over 80% of them singletons; the top ten hold approximately 4.7%. V shed 4 bases and J 5 bases; nucleotides not matched to a gene: 11. This CDR3 spans 17 amino acids. Per the germline V gene, CDR1 is MNHEY and CDR2 is SMNVEV (reference sequence). The specimen comprised peripheral blood, sampled in the first trimester of pregnancy. The receptor was isolated from a female donor with multiple sclerosis, enrolled in a pregnancy study. The chain links TRBV27 to TRBJ1-6; 7 bases are shared with TRBD1. The CDR3: CASSSGRDSNHNSPLHF. The CDR3 DNA is TGTGCCAGCAGTTCCGGAAGGGACAGTAATCATAATTCACCCCTCCACTTT.